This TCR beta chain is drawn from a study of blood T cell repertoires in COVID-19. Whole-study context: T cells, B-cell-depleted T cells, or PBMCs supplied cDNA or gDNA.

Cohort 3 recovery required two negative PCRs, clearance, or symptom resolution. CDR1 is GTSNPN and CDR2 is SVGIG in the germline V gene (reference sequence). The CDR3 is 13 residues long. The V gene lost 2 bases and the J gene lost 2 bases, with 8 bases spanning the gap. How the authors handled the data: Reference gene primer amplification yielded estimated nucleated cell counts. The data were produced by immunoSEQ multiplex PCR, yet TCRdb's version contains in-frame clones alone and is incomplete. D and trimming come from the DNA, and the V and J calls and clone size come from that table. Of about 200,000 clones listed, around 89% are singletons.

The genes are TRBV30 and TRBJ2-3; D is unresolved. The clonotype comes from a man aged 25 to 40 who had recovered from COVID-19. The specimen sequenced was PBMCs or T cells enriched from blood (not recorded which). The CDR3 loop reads CAWSFSPTDTQYF. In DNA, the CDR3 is TGTGCCTGGAGTTTTAGCCCCACAGATACGCAGTATTTT.